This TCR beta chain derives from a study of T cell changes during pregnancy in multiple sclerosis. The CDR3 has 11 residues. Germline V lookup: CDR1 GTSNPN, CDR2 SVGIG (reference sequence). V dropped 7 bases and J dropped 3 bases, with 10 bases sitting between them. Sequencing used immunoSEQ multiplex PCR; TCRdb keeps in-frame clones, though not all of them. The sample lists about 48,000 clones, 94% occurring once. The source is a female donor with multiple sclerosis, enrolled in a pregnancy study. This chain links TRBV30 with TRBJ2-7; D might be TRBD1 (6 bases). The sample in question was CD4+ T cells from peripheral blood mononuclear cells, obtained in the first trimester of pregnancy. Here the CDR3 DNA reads TGTGCCTCAGAACAGGGCTACGAGCAGTACTTC. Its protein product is CASEQGYEQYF.